The 12 T cell receptor beta chains below all came from one sample that was sequenced in a study of technical replicates of blood from a few donors. TCRdb's copy holds only in-frame clones and misses some; the assay was immunoSEQ multiplex PCR. Altogether under 70,000 clones are present, about 89% being singletons, with the ten largest covering 4.7%. Source material: PBMCs. The receptors here all came from a human donor in good health. Some clones in this sample may be carry-over from other donors' samples.

V is TRBV4-3 and J is TRBJ2-7, with 8 bases fitting TRBD2. The CDR3 has 18 residues. Germline V CDR1 and CDR2: LGHNA, YSLEER. The J segment lost 5 bases and the V segment lost 4 bases, leaving 19 bases of the junction unmatched. The CDR3 loop is CASSLRLRTSSGRDEQYF. CDR3 DNA: TGCGCCAGCAGCCTAAGACTCCGGACTAGCTCAGGTAGGGACGAGCAGTACTTC.

The chain has TRBV7-2 and TRBJ2-7, with D maybe TRBD1 (5 bases). CDR3 length: 13 amino acids. The germline CDR1 and CDR2 sequences are SGHTA and FQGNSA. V shed 5 bases and J shed 1 base, with 9 bases lying between them. The CDR3 loop reads CASSPRVSYEQYF. CDR3 nucleotides: TGTGCCAGCAGCCCCAGGGTTTCCTACGAGCAGTACTTC.

The rearrangement joins TRBV9 to TRBJ2-2, with D unclear. Germline CDR1 reads SGDLS; CDR2 reads YYNGEE. V lost 3 bases and J lost 1, with 4 bases in between. The CDR3 spans 13 residues. The CDR3 nucleotides are TGTGCCAGCAGCGCCGGGAACACCGGGGAGCTGTTTTTT. Amino acids: CASSAGNTGELFF.

V usage is TRBV4-1 and J usage is TRBJ2-7; D is unclear. CDR1 MGHRA and CDR2 YSYEKL come from the germline V gene. The CDR3 runs 14 residues. V shed 0 bases and J shed 1 base, with 7 bases lying between them. The CDR3 reads CASSQDIGSYEQYF. The CDR3 nucleotides are TGCGCCAGCAGCCAAGATATCGGGTCCTACGAGCAGTACTTC.

In nucleotides, the CDR3 is TGTGCCAGCAGCTTCGGGACTGGCATCGGCTACACCTTC. Its protein product is CASSFGTGIGYTF. J is TRBJ1-2 and V is TRBV7-3, with D perhaps matching TRBD1 (5 bases). CDR1 and CDR2 (germline): SGHTA, FQGTGA. The germline V and J ends were trimmed by 3 bases and 8 bases, with 13 bases remaining between them. This CDR3 comprises 13 residues.

V gene TRBV2 combines with J gene TRBJ2-3; TRBD2 agrees at 9 bases. Germline trimming cut 4 bases from V and 6 bases from J; bases unmatched to any gene: 8. Germline V gene lookup returns CDR1 SNHLY and CDR2 FYNNEI. CDR3 size: 15 residues. CDR3 region: CASSVLAGTGDTQYF. CDR3 in DNA: TGTGCCAGCAGTGTGCTAGCGGGGACCGGGGATACGCAGTATTTT.

The chain links TRBV5-1 to TRBJ2-5; TRBD1 matches at 7 bases. The CDR3 runs 15 residues. Germline CDR1 reads SGHRS; CDR2 reads YFSETQ. V lost 2 bases to trimming and J lost 5 bases; unmatched junction nucleotides: 9. The CDR3 spells CASSLSGTVHETQYF. The CDR3 DNA follows: TGCGCCAGCAGCTTATCCGGGACAGTTCATGAGACCCAGTACTTC. The whole variable domain, filled in from reference TRBV5-1 and TRBJ2-5, reads KAGVTQTPRYLIKTRGQQVTLSCSPISGHRSVSWYQQTPGQGLQFLFEYFSETQRNKGNFPGRFSGRQFSNSRSEMNVSTLELGDSALYLCASSLSGTVHETQYFGPGTRLLVL.

The V and J genes are TRBV7-2 and TRBJ1-2; weak D call: TRBD1 (5 bases). CDR3 length: 14 amino acids. The germline CDR1 and CDR2 sequences are SGHTA and FQGNSA. V lost 3 bases and J lost 7, with 15 bases in between. The CDR3: CASSFLDRLAGYTF. The CDR3 region has the DNA TGTGCCAGCAGCTTCCTAGACAGACTTGCTGGCTACACCTTC.

The chain joins TRBV2 to TRBJ2-7; 10 bases map to TRBD1. The germline V gene encodes CDR1 SNHLY and CDR2 FYNNEI. The CDR3 spans 14 residues. V lost 6 bases and J lost 9; bases outside the gene matches: 11. The CDR3 DNA is TGTGCCAGCAGATCGACAGGGGGCGGACTCCGGCAGTACTTC. It yields the protein CASRSTGGGLRQYF.

V and J are TRBV25-1 and TRBJ2-3, with 8 bases identical to TRBD2. The CDR3 is made up of 18 amino acids. CDR1 and CDR2 (germline): MGHDK, SYGVNS. Trimming removed 5 bases from V and 2 bases from J; junction bases left unmatched: 15. The CDR3: CASSPLGRGARTTDTQYF. Here the CDR3 DNA reads TGTGCCAGCAGTCCCCTCGGGAGGGGCGCCCGCACCACAGATACGCAGTATTTT. The variable domain in full, with the rest retrieved from reference TRBV25-1 and TRBJ2-3, is EADIYQTPRYLVIGTGKKITLECSQTMGHDKMYWYQQDPGMELHLIHYSYGVNSTEKGDLSSESTVSRIRTEHFPLTLESARPSHTSQYLCASSPLGRGARTTDTQYFGPGTRLTVL.

The chain employs TRBV18 and TRBJ1-1; 8 bases match TRBD1. Losses at the gene ends were 3 bases for V and 4 bases for J; bases not matched to a gene: 10. This CDR3 contains 16 residues. Germline V gene lookup returns CDR1 KGHSH and CDR2 LQKENI. CDR3 residues: CASSPQETGAGTEAFF. DNA of the CDR3: TGTGCCAGCTCACCTCAGGAGACAGGGGCGGGCACTGAAGCTTTCTTT.

This chain connects TRBV7-8 to TRBJ2-7, with TRBD2 matching 7 bases. Germline V lookup: CDR1 SGHVS, CDR2 FQNEAQ. Trimming at V came to 1 base and at J to 3 bases, leaving 3 bases not matched to a gene. The CDR3 is 14 amino acids. The CDR3 reads CASSLGGGVYEQYF. CDR3 sequence (DNA): TGTGCCAGCAGCTTAGGGGGGGGAGTCTACGAGCAGTACTTC.